The rows below give T cell receptor beta chains drawn from one sample of a study of cytomegalovirus exposure and HLA in healthy donors. The method was immunoSEQ multiplex PCR; TCRdb's version includes in-frame clones alone and lacks a portion of them. This table holds some 80,000 clones, 90% to 97% found once. Specimen: PBMCs. These receptors all stem from a young man in good health and CMV-seropositive. Each CDR3 is given with its conserved first and last residue. D genes are given only for firm matches. Clone size is not always given. Where it is, it says once, few, many or a class for expanded clones.

CDR3	DNA	size	V	J	D
CSVEPGGGTDTQYF	TGCAGCGTTGAACCAGGGGGTGGGACAGATACGCAGTATTTT	NA	TRBV29-1	TRBJ2-3	TRBD1
CASSSGTGAYEQYF	TGCGCCAGCAGCTCCGGGACAGGGGCCTACGAGCAGTACTTC	NA	TRBV5-1	TRBJ2-7	TRBD1
CAWTSKPGQGRDTEAFF	TGTGCCTGGACCTCCAAACCGGGACAGGGGCGGGACACTGAAGCTTTCTTT	NA	TRBV30	TRBJ1-1	TRBD1
CASSHGLGATEAFF	TGTGCCAGCAGTCATGGATTGGGGGCAACTGAAGCTTTCTTT	NA	TRBV7-3	TRBJ1-1	NA
CAVGTVSTGELFF	TGTGCCGTTGGGACAGTGAGCACCGGGGAGCTGTTTTTT	NA	TRBV28	TRBJ2-2	TRBD1
CASSRRDRDTEAFF	TGTGCCAGCAGTCGGAGGGACAGAGACACTGAAGCTTTCTTT	NA	TRBV6-5	TRBJ1-1	TRBD1
CASTPGGSDYYGYTF	TGTGCCAGCACCCCAGGGGGATCGGATTACTATGGCTACACCTTC	NA	TRBV30	TRBJ1-2	TRBD1
CASSDSGQGTDTQYF	TGCGCCAGCAGTGACTCGGGACAGGGCACAGATACGCAGTATTTT	NA	TRBV10-1	TRBJ2-3	TRBD1
CSVDPGHSTEAFF	TGCAGCGTGGATCCGGGACATAGCACTGAAGCTTTCTTT	NA	TRBV29-1	TRBJ1-1	NA
CASSPALPRSYEQYF	TGTGCCAGCAGCCCCGCCCTCCCGCGGTCCTACGAGCAGTACTTC	NA	TRBV7-8	TRBJ2-7	NA
CSVRVRLADTEAFF	TGCAGCGTTCGGGTTCGGTTGGCGGACACTGAAGCTTTCTTT	NA	TRBV29-1	TRBJ1-1	NA
CASRSTDLNTGELFF	TGTGCCAGCAGGTCGACAGACTTGAACACCGGGGAGCTGTTTTTT	NA	TRBV6-1	TRBJ2-2	NA
CASSLRSTGDQPQHF	TGTGCCAGCAGTTTAAGATCGACGGGGGATCAGCCCCAGCATTTT	NA	TRBV27	TRBJ1-5	NA
CSARANEQYF	TGCAGTGCTAGGGCCAACGAGCAGTACTTC	once	TRBV20-1	TRBJ2-7	NA
CATSRAWGEKDYGYTF	TGTGCCACCAGCAGAGCGTGGGGGGAGAAGGACTATGGCTACACCTTC	NA	TRBV15	TRBJ1-2	NA
CSASADDNTF	TGCAGTGCTAGTGCAGACGACAACACCTTC	NA	TRBV20-1	TRBJ1-2	NA
CATAQGPNTEAFF	TGTGCCACCGCACAGGGACCGAACACTGAAGCTTTCTTT	few	TRBV18	TRBJ1-1	NA
CASSVGSGTYEQYF	TGTGCCAGCAGCGTAGGAAGCGGCACCTACGAGCAGTACTTC	NA	TRBV9	TRBJ2-7	NA
CASSPGLPVLQYF	TGTGCCAGCAGCCCGGGACTCCCGGTTTTGCAGTACTTC	NA	TRBV7-9	TRBJ2-7	NA
CASSTYRGGYTF	TGTGCCAGTAGTACCTACAGGGGTGGCTACACCTTC	NA	TRBV19	TRBJ1-2	TRBD1
CASSLPPGTFFTEAFF	TGTGCCAGCAGCTTACCCCCCGGGACATTCTTCACTGAAGCTTTCTTT	NA	TRBV7-2	TRBJ1-1	NA
CASSQVRAGNGYEQFF	TGTGCCAGCAGCCAAGTTAGGGCGGGGAATGGTTATGAGCAGTTCTTC	NA	TRBV4-2	TRBJ2-1	NA
CAWTDLRREMLGEQYF	TGTGCCTGGACAGACCTACGGAGGGAGATGTTAGGCGAGCAGTACTTC	NA	TRBV30	TRBJ2-7	NA
CASSSTGGGGLWGTDTQYF	TGTGCCAGCAGCTCTACAGGGGGCGGGGGGCTCTGGGGCACAGATACGCAGTATTTT	NA	TRBV7-6	TRBJ2-3	NA
CASSRDRLNEAFF	TGTGCCAGCAGCCGCGACAGGCTCAATGAAGCTTTCTTT	NA	TRBV5-5	TRBJ1-1	NA
CASALRTNTGELFF	TGTGCCAGCGCACTACGCACGAACACCGGGGAGCTGTTTTTT	NA	TRBV27	TRBJ2-2	NA
CASRNNIRNTEAFF	TGTGCCAGTAGGAATAATATCAGGAACACTGAAGCTTTCTTT	NA	TRBV19	TRBJ1-1	NA
CASSLGQGTYEQYF	TGTGCCAGCAGCTTGGGACAGGGGACCTACGAGCAGTACTTC	NA	TRBV7-2	TRBJ2-7	TRBD1
CASSTGTSNEKLFF	TGCGCCAGCAGCACAGGGACATCTAATGAAAAACTGTTTTTT	NA	TRBV5-1	TRBJ1-4	NA
CASSLAPGSSLSGNTIYF	TGTGCCAGCAGCTTAGCGCCAGGTTCGTCCCTCTCTGGAAACACCATATATTTT	once	TRBV7-2	TRBJ1-3	NA
CASRSPGLAGNEQFF	TGTGCCAGCAGGAGCCCGGGACTAGCGGGCAATGAGCAGTTCTTC	NA	TRBV5-5	TRBJ2-1	TRBD2
CASSLVAGVGTGELFF	TGCGCCAGCAGCTTGGTAGCAGGGGTGGGCACCGGGGAGCTGTTTTTT	NA	TRBV5-1	TRBJ2-2	NA
CASSLGLHYEQYF	TGTGCCAGCAGTCTGGGACTTCACTACGAGCAGTACTTC	NA	TRBV27	TRBJ2-7	NA
CASSVDRREQYF	TGCGCCAGCAGCGTAGACAGGAGGGAGCAGTACTTC	NA	TRBV10-1	TRBJ2-7	NA
CASRPQGAGQPQHF	TGTGCCAGCAGACCCCAGGGGGCGGGTCAGCCCCAGCATTTT	NA	TRBV6-5	TRBJ1-5	TRBD1
CASSLWSLEDTQYF	TGTGCCAGCAGCTTGTGGAGTTTGGAAGATACGCAGTATTTT	NA	TRBV5-4	TRBJ2-3	NA
CASSLGAGGPRLTDTQYF	TGTGCCAGCAGCTTAGGAGCGGGAGGGCCCAGGTTGACAGATACGCAGTATTTT	few	TRBV5-6	TRBJ2-3	TRBD2
CASSYASYNEQFF	TGTGCCAGCAGTTACGCTAGCTACAATGAGCAGTTCTTC	NA	TRBV6-5	TRBJ2-1	NA
CASSLEGENTEAFF	TGTGCCAGCAGTTTAGAGGGTGAGAACACTGAAGCTTTCTTT	once	TRBV27	TRBJ1-1	NA
CASQRESAYGYTF	TGTGCCAGCCAAAGGGAGTCGGCCTATGGCTACACCTTC	NA	TRBV28	TRBJ1-2	NA